The 23 T cell receptor beta chains presented below share a single source sample, sequenced in a study of shared clonotypes between healthy human individuals. Sequencing used immunoSEQ multiplex PCR; TCRdb keeps in-frame clones, though not all of them. In the table there are about 1 million clones, about 75% of which are singletons. The specimen sequenced was memory CD4+ T cells sorted from blood. Subset described: CD45RA-negative fraction. The receptor source for this set is a man younger than 35 in good health.

This chain uses TRBV19 with TRBJ2-6; D is perhaps TRBD1 (5 bases). From germline, CDR1 is LNHDA and CDR2 SQIVND (reference sequence). CDR3 length: 15 amino acids. V was pared by 5 bases and J by 1 base, with 9 bases between. This CDR3 reads CASSGDRSGANVLTF. The CDR3 nucleotides are TGTGCCAGTAGTGGCGACAGATCTGGGGCCAACGTCCTGACTTTC.

This clone has just a few counts. The chain is built from TRBV7-2 and TRBJ1-2; 7 nucleotides line up with TRBD1. The trim removed 2 bases at V and 2 bases at J, leaving 5 bases unmatched. Per germline, CDR1 SGHTA and CDR2 FQGNSA. The CDR3 is made up of 15 amino acids. CDR3 DNA: TGTGCCAGCAGCTTAAGGCCAGGGGGGAACTATGGCTACACCTTC. Translation gives CASSLRPGGNYGYTF.

This clone was recorded at least ten times. At the DNA level, this CDR3 is encoded by other sequences in the same sample as well. J is TRBJ1-5 and V is TRBV30, with a weak D call TRBD1 (6 bases). This CDR3 is 14 amino acids long. The germline V gene has CDR1 GTSNPN and CDR2 SVGIG (reference sequence). The ends were cut back, 0 bases at V and 7 bases at J, with 13 bases in the middle. In DNA, the CDR3 is TGTGCCTGGAGTGTGTCAGGGAGGGGGCAGCCCCAGCATTTT. Encoded protein: CAWSVSGRGQPQHF. Using reference TRBV30 and TRBJ1-5 for the parts outside the CDR3, the full variable domain is SQTIHQWPATLVQPVGSPLSLECTVEGTSNPNLYWYRQAAGRGLQLLFYSVGIGQISSEVPQNLSASRPQDRQFILSSKKLLLSDSGFYLCAWSVSGRGQPQHFGDGTRLSIL.

In DNA form, the CDR3 reads TGTGCCAGTAGGACCCATAGGTGGGAGAATTCACCCCTCCACTTT. It yields the protein CASRTHRWENSPLHF. This sequence joins TRBV19 and TRBJ1-6; no clear D gene. Germline values: CDR1 LNHDA, CDR2 SQIVND (reference sequence). The CDR3 consists of 15 residues. V lost 6 bases, J lost 7 bases, and 16 bases lay in between. Filled out from reference TRBV19 and TRBJ1-6, the complete variable domain reads DGGITQSPKYLFRKEGQNVTLSCEQNLNHDAMYWYRQDPGQGLRLIYYSQIVNDFQKGDIAEGYSVSREKKESFPLTVTSAQKNPTAFYLCASRTHRWENSPLHFGNGTRLTVT.

The chain recombines TRBV6-6 with TRBJ2-5, with TRBD2 identical over 8 bases. The ends lost 8 bases at V and 4 bases at J; junction bases unmatched: 15. Germline V gives CDR1 MNHNY, CDR2 SVGAGI (reference sequence). The CDR3 covers 16 residues. The CDR3 here is CASRLKSGLGLETQYF. CDR3 nucleotide sequence: TGTGCCAGCCGGTTGAAGTCGGGACTAGGTTTAGAGACCCAGTACTTC.

The chain combines TRBV4-2 with TRBJ2-5, with 11 positions matching TRBD2. The last part of the DNA fits TRBJ2-7 better; the J call may be wrong. Germline V gives CDR1 LGHNA, CDR2 YNFKEQ. This CDR3 is 16 amino acids long. In DNA form, the CDR3 reads TGTGCCAGCAGCCCCTCGACTAGCGGGGCCTCCTACGAGCAGTACTTC. Encoded protein: CASSPSTSGASYEQYF.

This chain connects TRBV5-6 to TRBJ2-2, with D tentatively TRBD1 (8 bases). V gave up 5 bases and J gave up 5 bases, with 16 bases separating them. In germline, CDR1 is SGHDT, CDR2 YYEEEE. This CDR3 spans 15 amino acids. CDR3 amino acids: CASRDGQGGTGELFF. CDR3 bases: TGTGCCAGCAGGGATGGACAGGGAGGGACCGGGGAGCTGTTTTTT.

The CDR3 here is CASSFTASSYEQYF. The DNA for the CDR3 is TGTGCCAGCAGCTTTACTGCGAGCTCCTACGAGCAGTACTTC. The rearrangement uses TRBV7-9 and TRBJ2-7; no definite D call. Deletions cut 3 bases from V and 0 bases from J, with 9 bases between. CDR1 SEHNR and CDR2 FQNEAQ come from the germline V gene (reference sequence). The length of the CDR3 is 14 residues.

The V call is TRBV2, the J call TRBJ1-5, with D unclear. Germline V CDR1 and CDR2: SNHLY, FYNNEI. The length of the CDR3 is 13 residues. V lost 5 bases and J lost 0, with 5 bases in between. CDR3 bases: TGTGCCAGCAGTACCCATAGCAATCAGCCCCAGCATTTT. It specifies CASSTHSNQPQHF.

V and J are TRBV7-3 and TRBJ2-6; a possible D gene is TRBD1 (6 bases). CDR3 size: 17 residues. V lost 4 bases and J 0 bases, leaving 13 bases between the germline ends. The germline CDR1 and CDR2 sequences are SGHTA and FQGTGA. The CDR3 region has the DNA TGTGCCAGCAGCTGGCCAGGGGCCTCCTCTGGGGCCAACGTCCTGACTTTC. Protein product: CASSWPGASSGANVLTF. Supplemented by reference TRBV7-3 and TRBJ2-6, the full variable domain reads GAGVSQTPSNKVTEKGKYVELRCDPISGHTALYWYRQSLGQGPEFLIYFQGTGAADDSGLPNDRFFAVRPEGSVSTLKIQRTERGDSAVYLCASSWPGASSGANVLTFGAGSRLTVL.

The chain links TRBV7-2 to TRBJ2-1; no reliable D call. The CDR3 is made up of 15 amino acids. Germline CDR1 reads SGHTA; CDR2 reads FQGNSA. Trimming removed 0 bases from V and 3 bases from J, with 9 bases in between. CDR3 coding DNA: TGTGCCAGCAGCTTAGCGTCATCGAGCTACAATGAGCAGTTCTTC. Residues: CASSLASSSYNEQFF.

The chain has TRBV18 and TRBJ2-5; 13 bases match TRBD2. The CDR3 has 17 residues. Trimming cost V 4 bases and J 2 bases; bases outside gene matches: 7. Germline CDR1 KGHSH, CDR2 LQKENI. The CDR3 coding sequence is TGTGCCAGCTCACGATCGACTAGCGGGGGGTCGCAAGAGACCCAGTACTTC. This sequence encodes CASSRSTSGGSQETQYF. The full variable domain, completed using reference TRBV18 and TRBJ2-5, is NAGVMQNPRHLVRRRGQEARLRCSPMKGHSHVYWYRQLPEEGLKFMVYLQKENIIDESGMPKERFSAEFPKEGPSILRIQQVVRGDSAAYFCASSRSTSGGSQETQYFGPGTRLLVL.

This clone was counted only a few times. The V and J genes are TRBV9 and TRBJ1-3; tentative D call: TRBD1 (5 bases). V was cut by 0 bases and J by 4 bases, with 11 bases left in between. CDR1 is SGDLS, CDR2 YYNGEE, per germline. This CDR3 has 15 amino acids. CDR3 sequence reads: CASSVDWTFGNTIYF. DNA for the CDR3: TGTGCCAGCAGCGTAGATTGGACATTCGGAAACACCATATATTTT.

The chain uses TRBV18 and TRBJ1-1; D is possibly TRBD1 (5 bases). This CDR3 has 14 residues. V gave up 2 bases and J gave up 8 bases, with 15 bases separating them. The germline CDR1 and CDR2 sequences are KGHSH and LQKENI. As DNA, the CDR3 is TGTGCCAGCTCACCAGGTTGGGGGGTGTTCGAAGCTTTCTTT. Its translation: CASSPGWGVFEAFF.

This clone was picked up one time. The rearrangement uses TRBV5-8 and TRBJ2-3; D possibly corresponds to TRBD1 (7 bases). The germline V gene has CDR1 SGHTS and CDR2 YDEGEE. The CDR3 length is 15 residues. Trimming took 4 bases from V and 0 from J, leaving 12 bases between them. CDR3 sequence (DNA): TGTGCCAGCAGCCAGGGGGGAATCAGCACAGATACGCAGTATTTT. Translating it yields CASSQGGISTDTQYF.

As concerns this clone: This specimen includes other DNA sequences encoding the same CDR3. CDR3 DNA sequence: TGTGCCAGCAGCTCGGGTAGGGCGGAGACCCAGTACTTC. Its protein product is CASSSGRAETQYF. The rearrangement links TRBV5-4 to TRBJ2-5; D is unclear. This CDR3 comprises 13 residues. V gave up 3 bases and J gave up 5 bases, with 11 bases separating them. CDR1 SGHNT and CDR2 YYREEE come from the germline V gene (reference sequence).

The chain links TRBV5-1 to TRBJ2-7, with D perhaps assigned TRBD1 or TRBD2 (5 bases each). The CDR3 is made up of 14 amino acids. In germline, CDR1 is SGHRS, CDR2 YFSETQ. V dropped 6 bases and J dropped 3 bases, with 16 bases sitting between them. CDR3: CASTPGTYNYEQYF. As DNA, the CDR3 is TGCGCCAGCACCCCTGGGACCTATAACTACGAGCAGTACTTC. Combining the CDR3 with reference TRBV5-1 and TRBJ2-7 gives the whole variable domain KAGVTQTPRYLIKTRGQQVTLSCSPISGHRSVSWYQQTPGQGLQFLFEYFSETQRNKGNFPGRFSGRQFSNSRSEMNVSTLELGDSALYLCASTPGTYNYEQYFGPGTRLTVT.

The chain combines TRBV2 with TRBJ1-5; the D gene is possibly TRBD1 (6 bases). V lost 4 bases and J lost 7, with 17 bases in between. Germline CDR1 reads SNHLY; CDR2 reads FYNNEI. The CDR3 sequence is 15 residues long. The CDR3 DNA follows: TGTGCCAGCAGTGGGGGGGGCATCGGCTCGCAGCCCCAGCATTTT. This encodes CASSGGGIGSQPQHF.

About this clone itself: Other DNA sequences in this sample translate to the same CDR3. The rearrangement joins TRBV5-6 to TRBJ2-2; a weak D match, TRBD2 (5 bases). Germline V gene sequence: CDR1 SGHDT, CDR2 YYEEEE. The CDR3 has 14 amino acids. V was pared by 1 base and J by 2 bases, with 6 bases between. This CDR3 is CASSLRGNTGELFF. The DNA of the CDR3 is TGTGCCAGCAGCTTGCGGGGAAACACCGGGGAGCTGTTTTTT.

This clone appeared once. One end of the junction does not line up with germline, which may come from a read error. The CDR3: CASSPKTGPGELFF. The CDR3 nucleotides read TGTGCTAGCAGCCCCAAGACAGGGCCCGGGGAGCTGTTTTTT. V and J are TRBV7-7 and TRBJ2-2; 7 bases match TRBD1. This CDR3 is built from 14 residues. Germline CDR1 SSHAT, CDR2 FNYEAQ (reference sequence). Based on the CDR3 plus reference TRBV7-7 and TRBJ2-2, the full variable domain is GAGVSQSPRYKVTKRGQDVTLRCDPISSHATLYWYQQALGQGPEFLTYFNYEAQPDKSGLPSDRFSAERPEGSISTLTIQRTEQRDSAMYRCASSPKTGPGELFFGEGSRLTVL.

J is TRBJ2-1 and V is TRBV15, with 7 bases aligning to TRBD1. CDR3 size: 15 residues. Germline CDR1 LNHNV, CDR2 YYDKDF (reference sequence). V lost 0 bases and J lost 12; bases outside the gene matches: 11. The DNA of the CDR3 is TGTGCCACCAGCAGAGATCCTGACAGGGCCTCGCCGCAGTTCTTC. Its translation is CATSRDPDRASPQFF. Complete variable domain (other parts from reference TRBV15 and TRBJ2-1): DAMVIQNPRYQVTQFGKPVTLSCSQTLNHNVMYWYQQKSSQAPKLLFHYYDKDFNNEADTPDNFQSRRPNTSFCFLDIRSPGLGDTAMYLCATSRDPDRASPQFFGPGTRLTVL.

A remark on this clone: This sample includes further DNA sequences coding for the same CDR3. This chain links TRBV18 with TRBJ2-7, with D hard to call. Germline V gives CDR1 KGHSH, CDR2 LQKENI. Trimming removed 3 bases from V and 3 bases from J, with 9 bases in between. The CDR3 loop spans 13 amino acids. The CDR3 sequence is CASSPPGFYEQYF. The CDR3 coding sequence is TGTGCCAGCTCACCTCCTGGGTTCTACGAGCAGTACTTC.

This clone was counted only a few times. V usage is TRBV30 and J usage is TRBJ1-3, with D unresolved. The V gene's germline CDR1 is GTSNPN and CDR2 SVGIG (reference sequence). Trimming removed 3 bases at V and 0 bases at J, with 15 bases between. The CDR3 is 16 amino acids. The CDR3 reads CAWSAREGYSGNTIYF. The DNA of the CDR3 is TGTGCCTGGAGCGCGCGGGAGGGCTACTCTGGAAACACCATATATTTT. The variable domain in full, completed from reference TRBV30 and TRBJ1-3, reads SQTIHQWPATLVQPVGSPLSLECTVEGTSNPNLYWYRQAAGRGLQLLFYSVGIGQISSEVPQNLSASRPQDRQFILSSKKLLLSDSGFYLCAWSAREGYSGNTIYFGEGSWLTVV.